This T cell receptor (beta chain) was retrieved from a study of CD8 T cells in Susac syndrome. Random hexamers were used to reverse transcribe an amount of roughly 0.5 to 1 ug RNA. The authors amplified TCR beta CDR3 across 54 Vbeta and 13 Jbeta using immunoSEQ multiplex PCR. TCRdb used MiXCR to reprocess the immunoSEQ multiplex PCR reads, holding one entry per CDR3 protein. Among 160,000 or so distinct CDR3 sequences listed, approximately 96% were seen once. Relapsing-remitting disease, either stable or active, was present in the multiple sclerosis controls, who were treatment-naive patients. Through negative isolation, CD4+ and CD8+ T cells were obtained, while TEMRA cells were enriched using FACS. The receptor was isolated from a human donor with multiple sclerosis. The sequenced sample consisted of CD8+ T cells from PBMCs.

The CDR3 is CASSSPGTGDYGYTF. The DNA of the CDR3 is TGTGCCAGCAGCTCCCCGGGGACAGGAGACTATGGCTACACCTTC. V gene TRBV5-6 combines with J gene TRBJ1-2; 8 bases fit TRBD1. The CDR3 has 15 residues. The ends lost 3 bases at V and 3 bases at J; junction bases unmatched: 7. Germline CDR1 and CDR2: SGHDT and YYEEEE.